This TCR beta chain was documented in a study of CD8 T cells in ankylosing spondylitis. 5'-RACE, quantitative and with molecular barcodes, yielded the TCR beta libraries. TCRdb re-called the 5' RACE reads with MiXCR, one entry per CDR3 protein. The sample contains 200,000 to 250,000 distinct CDR3 sequences, under 12% of which appear only once. Regarding the study as a whole: The clones that were linked to disease were reported to be significantly enriched in matched synovial fluid samples from ankylosing spondylitis patients. Disease-linked clones were CD8+ and relatively rare in peripheral blood.

This clonotype was observed once. Its antigen remains unknown. Germline values: CDR1 MGHRA, CDR2 YSYEKL. V was pared by 5 bases and J by 6 bases, with 10 bases between. The CDR3 has 13 amino acids. The chain links TRBV4-1 to TRBJ2-2; weak D call: TRBD2 (5 bases). This clonotype was obtained from a male donor with ankylosing spondylitis or in good health (not recorded which). The sequencing sample was made of blood, either unsorted or a sorted T cell fraction (not recorded which). Written as DNA, the CDR3 is TGCGCCAGCAGCTCTCTGAGGGCCGGGGAGCTGTTTTTT. This codes for CASSSLRAGELFF.